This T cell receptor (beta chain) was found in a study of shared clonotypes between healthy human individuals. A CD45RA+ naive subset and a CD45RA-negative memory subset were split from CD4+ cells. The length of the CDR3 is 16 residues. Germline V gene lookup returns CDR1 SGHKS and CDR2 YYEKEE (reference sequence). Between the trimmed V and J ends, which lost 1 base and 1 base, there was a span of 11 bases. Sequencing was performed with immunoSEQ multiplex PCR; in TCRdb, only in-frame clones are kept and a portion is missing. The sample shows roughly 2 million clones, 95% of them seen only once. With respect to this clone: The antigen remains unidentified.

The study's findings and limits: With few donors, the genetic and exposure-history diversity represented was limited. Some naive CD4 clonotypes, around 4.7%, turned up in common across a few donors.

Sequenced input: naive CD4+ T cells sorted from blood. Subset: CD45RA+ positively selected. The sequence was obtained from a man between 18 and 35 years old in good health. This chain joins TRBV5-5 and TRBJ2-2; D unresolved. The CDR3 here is CASSLIAHQNTGELFF. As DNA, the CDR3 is TGTGCCAGCAGCTTGATCGCCCACCAGAACACCGGGGAGCTGTTTTTT.